The entry below gives a single T cell receptor beta chain sequence along with its context. The target antigen is unknown. The sample originates from a study of human T cells and chemical hapten exposure. TCRdb analysed the RACE reads with MiXCR anew, one entry per CDR3 protein. The sample records roughly 180,000 distinct CDR3 sequences, approximately 20% being singletons. Documented time point: patch test 1, 2 weeks after DPC sensitization. The treatment was: therapeutic diphenylcyclopropenone sensitization with weekly scalp DPC. Study conclusions and caveats: There were significantly more large CDR3 similarity clusters among expanded TCRs than among controls.

V shed 2 bases and J shed 10 bases, with 20 bases lying between them. Germline V gene data show CDR1 as MNHEY and CDR2 as SMNVEV (reference sequence). The CDR3 loop spans 16 amino acids. This chain uses TRBV27 with TRBJ1-4, with D hard to call. The sequencing here drew on whole blood, taken in connection with sensitization to the hapten diphenylcyclopropenone (DPC). The sequence derives from a woman in her fifties or sixties with alopecia areata. Some clones in this sample may be carry-over from other donors' samples. The CDR3 loop is CASSLRMDLPLGKLFF. The CDR3 bases are TGTGCCAGCAGTTTACGAATGGACCTACCTCTCGGAAAACTGTTTTTT. The whole variable domain, remainder taken from reference TRBV27 and TRBJ1-4, is EAQVTQNPRYLITVTGKKLTVTCSQNMNHEYMSWYRQDPGLGLRQIYYSMNVEVTDKGDVPEGYKVSRKEKRNFPLILESPSPNQTSLYFCASSLRMDLPLGKLFFGSGTQLSVL.